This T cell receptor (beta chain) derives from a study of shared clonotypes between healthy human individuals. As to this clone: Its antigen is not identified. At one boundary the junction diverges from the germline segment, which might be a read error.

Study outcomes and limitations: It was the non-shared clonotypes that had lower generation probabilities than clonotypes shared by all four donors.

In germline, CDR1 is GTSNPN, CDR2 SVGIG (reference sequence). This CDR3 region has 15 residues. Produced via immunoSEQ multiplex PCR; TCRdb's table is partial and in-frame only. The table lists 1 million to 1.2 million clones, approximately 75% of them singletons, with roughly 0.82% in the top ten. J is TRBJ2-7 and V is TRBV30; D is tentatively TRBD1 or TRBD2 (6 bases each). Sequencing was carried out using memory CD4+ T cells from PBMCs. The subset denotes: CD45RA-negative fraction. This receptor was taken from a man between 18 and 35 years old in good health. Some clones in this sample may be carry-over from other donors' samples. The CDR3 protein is CTWSVRGLESYEQYF. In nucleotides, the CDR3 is TGTACCTGGAGTGTACGGGGGCTAGAATCCTACGAGCAGTACTTC. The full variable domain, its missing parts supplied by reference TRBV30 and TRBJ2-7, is SQTIHQWPATLVQPVGSPLSLECTVEGTSNPNLYWYRQAAGRGLQLLFYSVGIGQISSEVPQNLSASRPQDRQFILSSKKLLLSDSGFYLCTWSVRGLESYEQYFGPGTRLTVT.